This paragraph covers one TCR beta chain sequence. Its antigen remains unidentified. The PCR contained 60 Vbeta and 13 Jbeta primers. Original processing notes: A later analysis tallied approximately 78 million unique TCR beta chains, 9 million to 12 million of them shared. Some clones are missing from TCRdb's copy, which holds only in-frame ones; the method was immunoSEQ multiplex PCR. From that table come the V and J calls and clone size; the DNA was used to work out D and trimming. The data contain about 160,000 clones, approximately 80% of them singletons. The data derive from a study of cytomegalovirus exposure and HLA in healthy donors. Study outcomes and limitations: CMV serostatus was the only recorded immune exposure for donors. Cytomegalovirus status, reportedly, was diagnosed with high specificity and sensitivity by the classifier.

Trimming took 1 base from V and 0 from J, leaving 18 bases between them. Germline V CDR1 and CDR2: SEHNR, FQNEAQ (reference sequence). CDR3 length: 18 residues. This receptor was taken from a woman aged 45 to 65 in good health and CMV-seronegative. Sequenced input: PBMCs. The J gene is TRBJ1-2, the V gene TRBV7-9; tentative D call: TRBD1 (6 bases). CDR3 loop: CASSLDSGTLGPNYGYTF. The CDR3 DNA reads TGTGCCAGCAGCTTAGATTCCGGGACATTGGGACCTAACTATGGCTACACCTTC.